The rows below give T cell receptor beta chains drawn from one sample of a study of blood T cell repertoires in COVID-19. TCRdb keeps only in-frame clones here, not all; method: immunoSEQ multiplex PCR. In the table there are some 250,000 clones, about nine tenths of which are singletons. The sequenced material came from PBMCs or T cells enriched from blood (not recorded which). The receptors stem from a human donor in a cohort exposed to, infected with or recovered from COVID-19 (not recorded which). The donor label of this sample is uncertain. Both conserved end residues are part of each CDR3. A D gene is named only where the DNA matches it firmly. Size is stated for part of the rows, as once, few or many counts, or as a class when the clone is expanded.

clone size	V gene	J gene	D gene	CDR3 DNA	CDR3 protein
once	TRBV4-1	TRBJ2-2	NA	TGCGCCAGCAGCCTAATCACCGGGGAGCTGTTTTTT	CASSLITGELFF
NA	TRBV4-1	TRBJ1-2	TRBD1	TGCGCCAGCAGCCCAGCAGGGGGCGCGCACTATGGCTACACCTTC	CASSPAGGAHYGYTF
NA	TRBV6-1	TRBJ1-4	NA	TGTGCCAGCAGTGAAGGGTGGGGGGGTGCTAATGAAAAACTGTTTTTT	CASSEGWGGANEKLFF
NA	TRBV30	TRBJ1-2	NA	TGTGCCTGGAGGAAGGGGAACTATGGCTACACCTTC	CAWRKGNYGYTF
NA	TRBV4-1	TRBJ2-1	NA	TGCGCCAGCAGCCAAGAGGGACCTCCAGGGGGGACCTACAATGAGCAGTTCTTC	CASSQEGPPGGTYNEQFF
NA	TRBV10-1	TRBJ1-4	NA	TGCGCCAGCAGTAGGGGAGGGGGGGGTGAAAAACTGTTTTTT	CASSRGGGGEKLFF
NA	TRBV2	TRBJ1-4	NA	TGTGCCAGCAGCCTGGGGGGGGAAAAACTGTTTTTT	CASSLGGEKLFF
NA	TRBV11-3	TRBJ2-1	NA	TGTGCCAGCAGCTTAGCTGTTGGGGGCCACAATGAGCAGTTCTTC	CASSLAVGGHNEQFF
NA	TRBV4-1	TRBJ2-1	NA	TGCGCCAGCAGCCCAAGAGAAGAGCGGCTCTCCTACAATGAGCAGTTCTTC	CASSPREERLSYNEQFF
NA	TRBV11-2	TRBJ2-3	NA	TGTGCCAGCAGCAGGGACTCCCTCACAGATACGCAGTATTTT	CASSRDSLTDTQYF